The rows below give T cell receptor beta chains drawn from one sample of a study of T-cell reconstitution after alpha-beta-depleted transplantation in children. TCRdb ran MiXCR on the PCR reads and lists one entry per CDR3 protein. Among about 610,000 distinct CDR3 sequences listed, more than 9% were seen once. Material: PBMCs from the stem cell graft donor, obtained from the stem cell graft. The receptor source for this set is a human donor who donated a stem cell graft to a child with acute myeloid leukemia. Each CDR3 is given with its conserved first and last residue. A D gene is named only where the DNA matches it firmly. The size field is filled for only some rows; it gives once, few, many or a size class.

v_call	j_call	clone_size	d_call	cdr3_aa	cdr3_nt
TRBV20-1	TRBJ2-3	NA	TRBD2	CSARDLWGRVPDTQYF	TGCAGTGCTAGAGATCTATGGGGGAGGGTCCCAGATACGCAGTATTTT
TRBV12-3/TRBV12-4	TRBJ2-1	few	NA	CASSPAREQFF	TGTGCCAGCAGCCCGGCCCGCGAGCAGTTCTTC
TRBV30	TRBJ2-3	NA	TRBD2	CAWSEGLPGDTQYF	TGTGCCTGGAGTGAGGGACTACCAGGAGATACGCAGTATTTT
TRBV25-1	TRBJ1-6	NA	TRBD1	CASGTGGARAKSPLHF	TGTGCCAGCGGGACAGGGGGCGCCCGGGCTAAATCACCCCTCCACTTT
TRBV5-5	TRBJ2-7	NA	TRBD1	CASSFGTGDGEQYF	TGTGCCAGCTCCTTTGGGACAGGGGACGGCGAGCAGTACTTC
TRBV7-3	TRBJ2-1	NA	NA	CASSSGTGERQFF	TGTGCCAGCAGCTCCGGGACCGGGGAACGGCAGTTCTTC
TRBV10-3	TRBJ2-3	once	NA	CAISEPPYTDTQYF	TGTGCCATCAGTGAGCCACCGTACACAGATACGCAGTATTTT
TRBV6-5	TRBJ1-1	NA	NA	CASSYSVGLMNTEAFF	TGTGCCAGCAGTTACTCAGTGGGCCTCATGAACACTGAAGCTTTCTTT
TRBV29-1	TRBJ2-5	NA	NA	CSKSAGPEETQYF	TGCAGCAAGAGTGCAGGGCCAGAGGAGACCCAGTACTTC
TRBV6-2/TRBV6-3	TRBJ2-5	many	NA	CASSLTTNQETQYF	TGTGCCAGCAGCCTAACCACCAACCAAGAGACCCAGTACTTC
TRBV20-1	TRBJ2-3	NA	NA	CSASRPGLSTDTQYF	TGCAGTGCTAGTCGACCGGGACTCAGCACAGATACGCAGTATTTT
TRBV7-9	TRBJ1-4	many	NA	CASTLWGAVGEKLFF	TGTGCCAGCACCCTTTGGGGGGCGGTTGGCGAAAAACTGTTTTTT
TRBV12-3/TRBV12-4	TRBJ1-1	few	NA	CASSFEGGVTEAFF	TGTGCCAGCAGTTTCGAGGGAGGAGTAACTGAAGCTTTCTTT
TRBV6-1	TRBJ1-2	NA	NA	CASSQGTSYGYTF	TGTGCCAGCAGCCAGGGGACATCCTATGGCTACACCTTC
TRBV29-1	TRBJ2-1	NA	NA	CSVVGSRGTEQFF	TGCAGCGTTGTAGGGAGTAGGGGAACGGAGCAGTTCTTC
TRBV28	TRBJ2-2	many	NA	CASSPRNTGELFF	TGTGCCAGCAGTCCCCGGAACACCGGGGAGCTGTTTTTT
TRBV27	TRBJ2-7	NA	NA	CASSLSGSTHYEQYF	TGTGCCAGCAGTTTAAGTGGGAGCACCCACTACGAGCAGTACTTC
TRBV11-1	TRBJ2-3	many	NA	CASSLSDQDTQYF	TGTGCCAGCAGCTTGTCGGATCAAGATACGCAGTATTTT
TRBV11-2	TRBJ1-4	few	NA	CASSHGPALFF	TGTGCCAGCAGCCATGGACCGGCACTGTTTTTT
TRBV7-9	TRBJ2-7	NA	NA	CAGEGGSGEQYF	TGTGCCGGGGAGGGGGGTTCTGGCGAGCAGTACTTC
TRBV12-3/TRBV12-4	TRBJ2-3	many	TRBD2	CASGPRTSGTDTQYF	TGTGCCAGCGGCCCCCGGACTAGCGGCACAGATACGCAGTATTTT
TRBV4-3	TRBJ1-3	few	NA	CASSQDRTGSGNTIYF	TGCGCCAGCAGCCAAGATCGAACCGGCAGCGGGAACACCATATATTTT
TRBV29-1	TRBJ2-7	NA	NA	CSVLRASYEQYF	TGCAGCGTCCTCAGGGCATCCTACGAGCAGTACTTC
TRBV18	TRBJ2-3	few	TRBD2	CASSPVTSGVPTLSTDTQYF	TGTGCCAGCTCACCAGTAACTAGCGGAGTCCCCACACTGAGCACAGATACGCAGTATTTT
TRBV6-1	TRBJ2-5	NA	NA	CASRQVRTVGETQYF	TGTGCCAGCAGACAGGTCCGGACAGTGGGAGAGACCCAGTACTTC
TRBV7-3	TRBJ2-2	few	NA	CASSPHSGGTGELFF	TGTGCCAGCAGCCCCCATTCGGGTGGTACCGGGGAGCTGTTTTTT
TRBV5-6	TRBJ2-2	NA	TRBD1	CASSLGSGGRMTGELFF	TGTGCCAGCAGCTTAGGGTCAGGGGGAAGAATGACCGGGGAGCTGTTTTTT
TRBV30	TRBJ1-5	few	NA	CAWSAGVGNQPQHF	TGTGCCTGGAGTGCAGGGGTGGGCAATCAGCCCCAGCATTTT
TRBV12-5	TRBJ2-1	few	NA	CASGRSLYNEQFF	TGTGCTAGTGGTCGATCCCTGTACAATGAGCAGTTCTTC
TRBV29-1	TRBJ2-7	NA	NA	CSVRSGASYEQYF	TGCAGCGTACGTTCAGGGGCGTCCTACGAGCAGTACTTC
TRBV10-3	TRBJ2-1	NA	NA	CAISESSEQFF	TGTGCCATCAGTGAGTCCAGTGAGCAGTTCTTC
TRBV7-3	TRBJ1-1	many	NA	CASSKQGGGDTEAFF	TGTGCCAGCAGCAAACAGGGTGGGGGGGACACTGAAGCTTTCTTT
TRBV20-1	TRBJ2-1	many	NA	CSARGDGQFNEQFF	TGCAGTGCTAGGGGGGACGGCCAATTCAATGAGCAGTTCTTC
TRBV30	TRBJ2-1	NA	TRBD2	CAWTSGPYNEQFF	TGTGCCTGGACTAGCGGTCCTTACAATGAGCAGTTCTTC
TRBV7-2	TRBJ1-4	NA	NA	CASSPRQTGGEKLFF	TGTGCCAGCAGCCCCAGACAGACAGGTGGTGAAAAACTGTTTTTT
TRBV9	TRBJ1-3	few	NA	CASSEEPFSGNTIYF	TGTGCCAGCAGCGAGGAACCATTCTCTGGAAACACCATATATTTT
TRBV29-1	TRBJ2-5	many	TRBD1	CSVAVGTATETQYF	TGCAGCGTCGCGGTCGGGACAGCCACAGAGACCCAGTACTTC
TRBV7-8	TRBJ2-5	many	NA	CASSGSGISQETQYF	TGTGCCAGCAGCGGCAGCGGCATATCACAAGAGACCCAGTACTTC
TRBV30	TRBJ2-7	NA	NA	CASLRPGYEQYF	TGTGCCAGCTTACGGCCGGGCTACGAGCAGTACTTC
TRBV29-1	TRBJ1-1	NA	NA	CSVDSGRGDIPREYTEAFF	TGCAGCGTTGATAGTGGGAGGGGCGATATTCCGCGGGAGTACACTGAAGCTTTCTTT
TRBV14	TRBJ2-1	many	NA	CASSPLDAYNEQFF	TGTGCCAGCAGCCCCCTAGACGCCTACAATGAGCAGTTCTTC
TRBV29-1	TRBJ1-1	many	NA	CSVDGHSNTEAFF	TGCAGCGTTGACGGGCACTCGAACACTGAAGCTTTCTTT
TRBV9	TRBJ2-2	NA	TRBD2	CASSAQHREGGELFF	TGTGCCAGCAGCGCCCAGCATCGGGAGGGCGGGGAGCTGTTTTTT
TRBV12-3/TRBV12-4	TRBJ2-3	many	NA	CASSLTGRFVDTQYF	TGTGCCAGCAGTTTAACAGGCAGATTCGTAGATACGCAGTATTTT
TRBV20-1	TRBJ1-3	few	NA	CSASPGNTIYF	TGCAGTGCTAGTCCAGGAAACACCATATATTTT
TRBV29-1	TRBJ1-1	NA	NA	CSAQGRVTEAFF	TGCAGCGCTCAGGGAAGGGTCACTGAAGCTTTCTTT
TRBV5-1	TRBJ1-5	many	NA	CASSPTGRGNQPQHF	TGCGCCAGCAGCCCGACAGGTAGAGGCAATCAGCCCCAGCATTTT
TRBV5-1	TRBJ2-2	many	TRBD2	CASSTRLASGELFF	TGCGCCAGCAGCACCCGACTAGCGTCCGGGGAGCTGTTTTTT
TRBV6-5	TRBJ2-5	many	NA	CASSYATTVSRPGETQYF	TGTGCCAGCAGTTACGCAACTACCGTGAGCCGACCGGGAGAGACCCAGTACTTC